What follows describes a single T cell receptor (beta chain). The sample belongs to a study of blood T cell repertoires in COVID-19. Study-wide background: Material from acute and convalescent COVID-19 was sourced from the United States, Italy and Spain. Sample material is recorded as cDNA or gDNA derived from T cells, B-cell-depleted T cells, or PBMCs.

How the authors handled the data: Reference gene primer amplification gave nucleated cell count estimates. Using immunoSEQ multiplex PCR, the repertoire was profiled, and TCRdb retains in-frame clones only, with some absent. That table furnishes V, J and clone size, whereas the DNA furnished D and trimming. There are 80,000 to 100,000 clones in the sample; 80% occur only once, and 10% lies in the top ten. Sequences were obtained from peripheral blood. This TCR was sampled from a woman in her 70s with acute or convalescent COVID-19.

CDR3 sequence: CASSPPVAGGKNEQFF. DNA for the CDR3: TGTGCCAGCAGTCCCCCCGTAGCGGGAGGCAAAAATGAGCAGTTCTTC. This chain joins TRBV25-1 and TRBJ2-1; 10 bases map to TRBD2. The CDR3 covers 16 residues. Trimming removed 5 bases from V and 7 bases from J; junction bases left unmatched: 11. Per the germline V gene, CDR1 is MGHDK and CDR2 is SYGVNS.